A selection of T cell receptor beta chains follows, all from one sample in a study of CD8+ T cells in alopecia areata. Data came from immunoSEQ multiplex PCR; TCRdb stores just in-frame clones and leaves some out. The sample lists around 250,000 clones, roughly two thirds occurring once. The material sequenced was CD4+ T cells sorted from blood, taken at week 0. Receptor source: a human donor with alopecia areata. The CDR3 runs from the conserved cysteine through the conserved F or W. Some rows mark clone size as missing; the rest say once, few, many or name a class of expanded clone.

clone size | J gene | V gene | CDR3 protein
. | TRBJ2-5 | TRBV6-6 | CASTQGETQYF
. | TRBJ1-1 | TRBV30 | CAWSRTFEAFF
. | TRBJ1-2 | TRBV2 | CASSELGNYGYTF
. | TRBJ2-1 | TRBV11-3 | CASSLDRNNEQFF
few | TRBJ1-2 | TRBV2 | CASRSLSYYGYTF
. | TRBJ1-1 | TRBV29-1 | CSVGFWGEQPEAFF
. | TRBJ1-1 | TRBV10-3 | CAISGSGTAEAFF
. | TRBJ2-1 | TRBV29-1 | CSAADKNRGDEQFF
few | TRBJ2-1 | TRBV29-1 | CSVELAYNEQFF
. | TRBJ2-1 | TRBV25-1 | CASSLMGQGARNEQFF
. | TRBJ2-3 | TRBV29-1 | CSVEAWDRGTDTQYF
once | TRBJ2-3 | TRBV30 | CAWSGVTSGGFTDTQYF
. | TRBJ2-3 | TRBV5-4 | CASSLASGGVDTQYF
once | TRBJ2-2 | TRBV15 | CATSRARAMGAGELFF
once | TRBJ2-2 | TRBV5-1 | CASSLVRLGTGELFF
few | TRBJ2-1 | TRBV5-1 | CASRADLYYNEQFF
. | TRBJ1-4 | TRBV29-1 | CSAEETVGEKLFF
once | TRBJ1-6 | TRBV27 | CASSSPPRLGGSPLHF
few | TRBJ2-2 | TRBV4-1 | CASRLTGGKSTGELFF
. | TRBJ2-3 | TRBV7-3 | CASSLVQRGLTDTQYF
. | TRBJ2-5 | TRBV30 | CAWSRQGAETQYF
. | TRBJ2-7 | TRBV25-1 | CASSEWGYEQYF
. | TRBJ1-6 | TRBV10-3 | CAISESTLPLHF
. | TRBJ1-1 | TRBV25-1 | CASSESGESEAFF
. | TRBJ1-2 | TRBV29-1 | CSVEDPRGTSNYGYTF
. | TRBJ2-5 | TRBV7-2 | CASSFGGRQETQYF
. | TRBJ2-1 | TRBV4-3 | CASSPSGGAANEQFF
. | TRBJ2-5 | TRBV25-1 | CASRVDQGPNQETQYF
. | TRBJ2-1 | TRBV5-1 | CASSLEAPVQYNEQFF
. | TRBJ1-6 | TRBV25-1 | CASSDPSGGGNSPLHF
. | TRBJ1-6 | TRBV12-5 | CASGLTDNSPLHF
. | TRBJ1-1 | TRBV10-3 | CAISDGRMNTEAFF
. | TRBJ2-7 | TRBV29-1 | CSVSSGGGSYEQYF
. | TRBJ2-2 | TRBV29-1 | CSVYGENTGELFF
. | TRBJ2-1 | TRBV30 | CARAGLVNNEQFF
. | TRBJ1-2 | TRBV15 | CATSSTGPYGYTF
few | TRBJ2-7 | TRBV11-2 | CASSPRDRVYEQYF
. | TRBJ2-3 | TRBV30 | CAWSGAKRSTDTQYF
. | TRBJ1-5 | TRBV30 | CAWSVPGLNGQPQHF
. | TRBJ1-5 | TRBV19 | CASTEDTRGNQPQHF
. | TRBJ2-5 | TRBV30 | CAWSVMGTAEETQYF
. | TRBJ2-5 | TRBV29-1 | CSALRGPQETQYF
. | TRBJ2-1 | TRBV15 | CATSRGGGYNEQFF
. | TRBJ2-5 | TRBV6-5 | CASRVEGGETQYF
. | TRBJ1-4 | TRBV29-1 | CSVDDGINEKLFF
. | TRBJ2-3 | TRBV5-1 | CASSLEAGLSTDTQYF
few | TRBJ1-1 | TRBV30 | CAWRTGVDTEAFF
. | TRBJ2-7 | TRBV10-3 | CAISDYSPFHEQYF
. | TRBJ2-5 | TRBV10-3 | CAIRGKQDQETQYF
. | TRBJ1-2 | TRBV9 | CASSVAAGKDGYTF
. | TRBJ2-3 | TRBV10-3 | CAISEGGAFPDTQYF
. | TRBJ2-7 | TRBV10-3 | CAISAYTYEQYF
few | TRBJ2-2 | TRBV15 | CATSLGGAIRELFF
. | TRBJ2-5 | TRBV29-1 | CSVEVATGTEETQYF
. | TRBJ1-5 | TRBV29-1 | CSVRQGNQPQHF
. | . | TRBV30 | CAWSAVINYEQYF
. | TRBJ2-7 | TRBV30 | CAWSVGGAGGYEQYF